This TCR beta chain came from a study of blood T cell repertoires in COVID-19. V was clipped by 6 bases and J by 8 bases; unmatched bases: 7. From germline, CDR1 is SGHRS and CDR2 YFSETQ. The CDR3 runs 13 residues. Method: immunoSEQ multiplex PCR; TCRdb's copy keeps in-frame clones and lacks some. This table holds about 170,000 clones, roughly 86% found once. The specimen was peripheral blood. This TCR came from a woman older than 75 with COVID-19, enrolled during active disease. The chain combines TRBV5-1 with TRBJ1-4; 7 positions match TRBD1. The CDR3, as DNA: TGCGCCAGCACCAGGGGGTCCGAGGAAAAACTGTTTTTT. It translates to CASTRGSEEKLFF.